This entry concerns a single T cell receptor (beta chain). This sample is part of a study of T cells in Graves' hyperthyroidism and ophthalmopathy. Regions amplified from RNA transcripts were the TCR beta CDR3 regions. The TCR CDR3 first-round RT-PCR relied on the HTBI primer set. Via MiXCR, TCRdb re-called the multiplex PCR reads, giving one row per CDR3 protein. The sample has around 690,000 distinct CDR3 sequences, around 16% seen once. The CDR3 loop spans 16 amino acids. Germline CDR1 reads MGHRA; CDR2 reads YSYEKL. V was cut by 0 bases and J by 2 bases, with 10 bases left in between. The chain combines TRBV4-1 with TRBJ2-2, with D hard to call. Sample: blood. The TCR originated in a man in his fifties or sixties with Graves' hyperthyroidism. As DNA, the CDR3 is TGCGCCAGCAGCCAAGATCCCGGGCTAAACACCGGGGAGCTGTTTTTT. It yields the protein CASSQDPGLNTGELFF.